This T cell receptor (beta chain) derives from a study of blood T cell repertoires in COVID-19 (dated by TCRdb to 2020 to 2021). About the full investigation: Samples covering the acute and convalescent phases of COVID-19 were provided by collaborators in the United States, Italy and Spain. The material from the prospective study consisted of cDNA or gDNA derived from T cells, B-cell-depleted T cells, or PBMCs. Subjects who had been exposed to COVID-19, were actively infected with it, or had recovered from it provided the deeply sampled blood TCRbeta repertoires that made up the dataset. A freely available public database, intended as a resource for researchers studying the immune response to SARS-CoV-2, is where the repertoires were released. The samples were drawn from the first 160 participants of the ongoing ImmuneRACE study and from 1,200 or so subjects provided by 6 global collaborators. A de-identified subject ID, COVID-19 status, age in years and sex were almost always included in the sample metadata. Where HLA class I and class II types were available, the types were taken from metadata supplied by the sample provider, not from assay-based typing.

TCRbeta CDR3 regions were amplified from genomic DNA using the immunoSEQ Assay, a bias-controlled multiplex PCR. The published analysis was carried out like this. Within the assay, amplification of reference gene primers was used to estimate how many nucleated cells each sample contained. To quantify the absolute abundance of each unique TCRbeta CDR3 rearrangement, sequence reads were collapsed and filtered. For each sample, productive Simpson clonality was calculated as the square root of Simpson's diversity index across productive rearrangements. TCRdb stores this immuneACCESS table with in-frame sequences only. Part of the clones is absent; in the studies checked, under half of the shortfall reflects unresolved V genes, and no reason is known for the rest. V and J calls and clone size are given by that table; D and trimming were obtained from the DNA. Across this sample there are roughly 61,000 clones, with around 90% seen only once. Clones ranked in the top ten supply about a sixth of the sample.

CDR1 and CDR2, looked up from the germline V gene (reference sequence), are SEHNR and FQNEAQ. Clipping removes 5 bases from V and 4 bases from J, with 3 as the unmatched junction base count. There are 14 amino acids in the CDR3, from cysteine to phenylalanine inclusive. Only CDR3 DNA is held: 42 bases, read in frame from base 1. Each collaborating institution followed its own protocols to collect whole blood in K2EDTA tubes. For TCRbeta analysis, collaborators shipped samples as frozen whole blood, isolated PBMCs, or DNA extracted from either of those sample types. General findings and caveats noted by the study authors: How much clinical and demographic metadata was included differed by source and by participant, and the metadata was provided uncurated.

About this clone itself: What antigen it recognizes has not been identified. Base qualities are missing; no much larger clone stands one base away.

The receptor comes from a man older than 75 with acute or convalescent COVID-19. The material sequenced was peripheral blood. This receptor chain uses TRBV7-9 and TRBJ2-5, with 11 middle bases fitting TRBD1. The CDR3 amino acid sequence is: CASSLGTGGETQYF. The DNA reads as follows: TGTGCCAGCAGCCTCGGGACAGGGGGAGAGACCCAGTACTTC.